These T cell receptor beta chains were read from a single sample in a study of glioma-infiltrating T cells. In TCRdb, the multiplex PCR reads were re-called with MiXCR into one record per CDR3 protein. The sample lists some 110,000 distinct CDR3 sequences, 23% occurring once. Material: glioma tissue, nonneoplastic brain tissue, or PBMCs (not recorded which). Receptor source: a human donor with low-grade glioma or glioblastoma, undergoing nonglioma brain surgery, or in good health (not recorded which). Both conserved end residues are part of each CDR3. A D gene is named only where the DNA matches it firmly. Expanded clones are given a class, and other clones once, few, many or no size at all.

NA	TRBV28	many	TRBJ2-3	CASSFRATDTQYF	TGTGCCAGCAGTTTCAGGGCCACAGATACGCAGTATTTT
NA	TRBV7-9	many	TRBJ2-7	CASSSAGSYEQYF	TGTGCCAGCAGCTCGGCGGGGTCCTACGAGCAGTACTTC
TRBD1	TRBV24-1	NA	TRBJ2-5	CATGLGTAETQYF	TGTGCCACCGGCCTTGGGACAGCAGAGACCCAGTACTTC
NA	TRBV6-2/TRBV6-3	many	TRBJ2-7	CASSYEALVFYEQYF	TGTGCCAGCAGTTATGAGGCACTAGTTTTCTACGAGCAGTACTTC
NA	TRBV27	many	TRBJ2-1	CASSLYNEQFF	TGTGCCAGCAGTTTATACAATGAGCAGTTCTTC
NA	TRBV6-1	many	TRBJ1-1	CASSDIRAFF	TGTGCCAGCAGTGACATTCGGGCTTTCTTT
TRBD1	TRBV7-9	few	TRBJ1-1	CASSLNTGGTEAFF	TGTGCCAGCAGCTTGAATACAGGGGGGACTGAAGCTTTCTTT
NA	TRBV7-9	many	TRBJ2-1	CASSLTNEQFF	TGTGCCAGCAGCTTAACCAATGAGCAGTTCTTC
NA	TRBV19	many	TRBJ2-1	CASTMAGNNEQFF	TGTGCCAGTACCATGGCAGGGAACAATGAGCAGTTCTTC
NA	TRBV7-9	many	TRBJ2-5	CASSLMDGAETQYF	TGTGCCAGCAGCTTAATGGACGGCGCCGAGACCCAGTACTTC
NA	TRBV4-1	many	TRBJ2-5	CASSQSDVGWATQYF	TGCGCCAGCAGCCAGTCGGATGTAGGCTGGGCGACCCAGTACTTC
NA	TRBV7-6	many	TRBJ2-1	CASSLSGPNEQFF	TGTGCCAGCAGCTTGTCCGGGCCAAATGAGCAGTTCTTC
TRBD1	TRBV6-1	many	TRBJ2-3	CASSANGQGMTQYF	TGTGCCAGCAGCGCTAATGGACAGGGGATGACGCAGTATTTT